A selection of T cell receptor beta chains follows, all from one sample in a study of T cell responses to AZD1222 COVID-19 vaccine. Only in-frame clones appear in the TCRdb table, and some are missing; sequencing was by immunoSEQ multiplex PCR. The repertoire includes about 69,000 clones, about four fifths of them detected once, and over 12% sits in the top ten. This sample comprised peripheral blood, obtained 28 days after the second AZD1222 dose. Source of these receptors: an adult who received the AZD1222 COVID-19 vaccine. CDR3s include the opening cysteine and the closing phenylalanine or tryptophan. D genes are given only for firm matches. Clone size, where shown, is once, few, many, or a class for clones that have expanded.

v_gene	d_gene	abundance	j_gene	CDR3nt	CDR3aa
TRBV5-4	.	few	TRBJ1-5	TGTGCCAGCAGCTTGGGCCCAGGGGAGGGCAATCAGCCCCAGCATTTT	CASSLGPGEGNQPQHF
TRBV19	.	.	TRBJ1-3	TGTGCCAGTAGTGAGAATAGTGGGACTGGAAACACCATATATTTT	CASSENSGTGNTIYF
TRBV5-1	.	.	TRBJ1-1	TGCGCCAGCAGCGAAGACAGTTATTCAACTGAAGCTTTCTTT	CASSEDSYSTEAFF
TRBV2	TRBD2	.	TRBJ2-1	TGTGCCAGCAGACATTATAGCGGGGGGGCCTACAATGAGCAGTTCTTC	CASRHYSGGAYNEQFF
TRBV5-4	.	.	TRBJ2-2	TGTGCCAGCAGCTTTTCCGGGGAGCTGTTTTTT	CASSFSGELFF
TRBV2	TRBD2	.	TRBJ2-5	TGTGCCAGCAGTAGCGGGGGGCACCAAGAGACCCAGTACTTC	CASSSGGHQETQYF
TRBV29-1	.	.	TRBJ1-2	TGCAGCGTTGATACGGCAGGAGATGGCTACACCTTC	CSVDTAGDGYTF
TRBV11-2	.	.	TRBJ2-2	TGTGCCAGCAGCCCCGCCGGATTAGCCAGCACCGGGGAGCTGTTTTTT	CASSPAGLASTGELFF
TRBV19	.	.	TRBJ1-1	TGTGCCAGTAGTATTGGGGCGGGGCGGGCTTTCTTT	CASSIGAGRAFF
TRBV4-3	TRBD2	once	TRBJ2-7	TGCGCCAGCAGCCAGGAGCTGGGTTATAGAGCGGGGGGGCGGACCTACGAGCAGTACTTC	CASSQELGYRAGGRTYEQYF
TRBV3-1/TRBV3-2	TRBD1	once	TRBJ1-2	TGTGCCAGCAGCCAAGCCTGGGACAGGGGGCGGAACTATGGCTACACCTTC	CASSQAWDRGRNYGYTF
TRBV4-1	.	.	TRBJ1-2	TGCGCCAGCAGCCACGGGGACGTGAACTATGGCTACACCTTC	CASSHGDVNYGYTF
TRBV2	.	.	TRBJ2-7	TGTGCCAGCAGTGAAAGGGGGGACTACGAGCAGTACTTC	CASSERGDYEQYF
TRBV12-5	.	few	TRBJ1-1	TGTGCTAGTGGCCCGACGAAGGAAGCTTTCTTT	CASGPTKEAFF
TRBV10-3	.	.	TRBJ1-3	TGTGCCACCCTACAGGGATCTGGAAACACCATATATTTT	CATLQGSGNTIYF
TRBV19	.	.	TRBJ2-3	TGTGCCAGTAGTGGGGGCGGGGTGATGGCAGATACGCAGTATTTT	CASSGGGVMADTQYF
TRBV10-3	.	.	TRBJ1-5	TGTGCCATCAGTGAGGTTCCAGGGGCCGGAAAATGGGGCAATCAGCCCCAGCATTTT	CAISEVPGAGKWGNQPQHF
TRBV29-1	.	.	TRBJ1-2	TGCAGCGTGACGGGGCAGGAGTATGGCTACACCTTC	CSVTGQEYGYTF
TRBV3-1/TRBV3-2	.	.	TRBJ1-5	TGTGCCAGCAGCCAAGGTCAACAGCCCCAGCATTTT	CASSQGQQPQHF
TRBV5-4	.	.	TRBJ1-6	TGTGCCAGCAGCTCATCCGCATCTTATAATTCACCCCTCCACTTT	CASSSSASYNSPLHF
TRBV19	.	.	TRBJ2-4	TGTGCCAGTAGTATAGCCCGATCTGGGCGCGGCATTCAGTACTTC	CASSIARSGRGIQYF
TRBV2	.	.	TRBJ1-6	TGTGCCAGCAGTGATAAATGGGTGGATAATTCACCCCTCCACTTT	CASSDKWVDNSPLHF
TRBV6-1	.	.	TRBJ1-5	TGTGCCAGCAGTGAGGGGGACACCTATCAGCCCCAGCATTTT	CASSEGDTYQPQHF
TRBV28	TRBD1	.	TRBJ2-1	TGTGCCAGCAGTTCACTCGACAGGGATGTCGATGAGCAGTTCTTC	CASSSLDRDVDEQFF
TRBV5-5	.	once	TRBJ1-5	TGTGCCAGCAGCCAAAGGGTTGATCAGCCCCAGCATTTT	CASSQRVDQPQHF
TRBV6-5	.	.	TRBJ1-4	TGTGCCAGCGGGGGAGGATATAATGAAAAACTGTTTTTT	CASGGGYNEKLFF
TRBV7-9	.	.	TRBJ2-7	TGTGCCAGCAGCTTAGGGCAGGCCTCCTACGAGCAGTACTTC	CASSLGQASYEQYF
TRBV29-1	.	.	TRBJ1-5	TGCAGCGCCACCGGGTGGGCCCGCAATCAGCCCCAGCATTTT	CSATGWARNQPQHF
TRBV28	.	.	TRBJ1-5	TGTGCCAGCAGTGACACCTTCAATCAGCCCCAGCATTTT	CASSDTFNQPQHF
TRBV10-1	TRBD1	.	TRBJ1-6	TGCGCCAGCTATCTCAGACAGGGGGCGCGGGCATCCTATAATTCACCCCTCCACTTT	CASYLRQGARASYNSPLHF
TRBV7-2	TRBD1	once	TRBJ2-1	TGTGCCACCACCCCCCCGAACGCCAGGGGGAATGAGCAGTTCTTC	CATTPPNARGNEQFF
TRBV9	TRBD2	.	TRBJ2-1	TGTGCCAGCAGCGTAGTTGGGCTAGCGGCCTCCTACAATGAGCAGTTCTTC	CASSVVGLAASYNEQFF
TRBV3-1/TRBV3-2	.	few	TRBJ2-7	TGTGCCAGCAGCCAAGCCCAGACATCCTACGAGCAGTACTTC	CASSQAQTSYEQYF
TRBV3-1/TRBV3-2	.	.	TRBJ1-1	TGTGCCAGCAGCCAAGAGGGCACTGAAGCTTTCTTT	CASSQEGTEAFF
TRBV28	.	.	TRBJ1-5	TGTGCCAGCAGATCTAATCAGCCCCAGCATTTT	CASRSNQPQHF